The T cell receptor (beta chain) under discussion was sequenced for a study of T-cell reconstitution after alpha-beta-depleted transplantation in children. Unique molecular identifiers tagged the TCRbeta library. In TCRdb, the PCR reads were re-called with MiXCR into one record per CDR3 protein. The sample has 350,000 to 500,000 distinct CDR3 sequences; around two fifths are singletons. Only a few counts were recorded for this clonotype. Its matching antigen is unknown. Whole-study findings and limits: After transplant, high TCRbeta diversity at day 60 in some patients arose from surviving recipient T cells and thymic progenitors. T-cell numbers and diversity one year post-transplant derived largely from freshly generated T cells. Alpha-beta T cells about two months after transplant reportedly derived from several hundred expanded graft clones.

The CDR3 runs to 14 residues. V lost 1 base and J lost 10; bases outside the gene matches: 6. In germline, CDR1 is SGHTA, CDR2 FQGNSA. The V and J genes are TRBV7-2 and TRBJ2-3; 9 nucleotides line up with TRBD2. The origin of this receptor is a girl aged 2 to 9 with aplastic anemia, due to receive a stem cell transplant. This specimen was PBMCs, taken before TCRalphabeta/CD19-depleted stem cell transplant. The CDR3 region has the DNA TGTGCCAGCAGCTTAGGTCTAGCGGGGTCCCCGCAGTATTTT. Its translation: CASSLGLAGSPQYF.